Below are 20 T cell receptor beta chains sequenced from a single sample in a study of cytomegalovirus exposure and HLA in healthy donors. The PCR used 60 Vbeta and 13 Jbeta primers. Using immunoSEQ multiplex PCR, the repertoire was profiled, and TCRdb retains in-frame clones only, with some absent. This sample has some 110,000 clones; roughly three quarters occur once, and the top ten carry 15% to 20%. Material for sequencing was PBMCs. All receptors come from a man in his fifties or sixties in good health and CMV-seropositive.

The chain has TRBV6-4 and TRBJ2-5; TRBD1 is a possible D gene (6 bases). Deletions cut 0 bases from V and 1 base from J, with 18 bases between. Germline V gene data show CDR1 as MRHNA and CDR2 as SNTAGT. The length of the CDR3 is 18 residues. The CDR3 DNA follows: TGTGCCAGCAGTGACTCTGTGACGGGACACTACTTCCAAGAGACCCAGTACTTC. Protein product: CASSDSVTGHYFQETQYF.

This clone was observed a handful of times. The V and J genes are TRBV28 and TRBJ1-4, with D possibly matching TRBD1 (5 bases). The CDR3 spans 14 residues. CDR1 MDHEN and CDR2 SYDVKM come from the germline V gene. With 4 bases removed from V and 8 bases from J, the gap between germline ends came to 14 bases. CDR3 sequence (DNA): TGTGCCAGCAGTTATACTCCAGGGCAAGAAAAACTGTTTTTT. Translation gives CASSYTPGQEKLFF.

This clone occurred a few times. The rearrangement joins TRBV4-1 to TRBJ2-7; 7 bases are a match to TRBD2. Germline assignment: CDR1 MGHRA and CDR2 YSYEKL. CDR3 size: 17 residues. The trim removed 4 bases at V and 0 bases at J, leaving 12 bases unmatched. The CDR3 nucleotides are TGCGCCAGCAGCCCCGAACCGGGGGGAGAGAGCTCCTACGAGCAGTACTTC. Encoded protein: CASSPEPGGESSYEQYF.

Details on this clone: Additional DNA sequences in this sample encode the identical CDR3. The rearrangement joins TRBV15 to TRBJ2-1; 12 bases fit TRBD2. CDR3 length: 17 residues. Germline CDR1 and CDR2: LNHNV and YYDKDF (reference sequence). The V and J ends lost 0 bases and 4 bases, in that order; junction bases with no gene match: 4. CDR3 coding DNA: TGTGCCACCAGCAGAGAACTAGCGGGAGGCATTTACAATGAGCAGTTCTTC. Protein product: CATSRELAGGIYNEQFF.

The rearrangement joins TRBV19 to TRBJ1-1; the match to TRBD1 covers 7 bases. CDR1 and CDR2 from the germline V gene are LNHDA and SQIVND (reference sequence). This CDR3 has 16 amino acids. V shed 7 bases and J 0 bases; nucleotides not matched to a gene: 11. This CDR3 is CASTPTAGQMNTEAFF. The DNA of the CDR3 is TGTGCCAGTACTCCGACGGCGGGACAGATGAACACTGAAGCTTTCTTT.

This clone was recorded only once. V and J are TRBV6-5 and TRBJ2-2; D is perhaps TRBD2 (6 bases). The germline V gene encodes CDR1 MNHEY and CDR2 SVGAGI. The CDR3 length is 12 residues. Trimming took 10 bases from V and 7 from J, leaving 13 bases between them. The CDR3: CATTAGLGELFF. CDR3 nucleotides: TGTGCCACCACGGCGGGGCTCGGGGAGCTGTTTTTT.

This chain connects TRBV7-9 to TRBJ2-5; D gene ambiguous. Per germline, CDR1 SEHNR and CDR2 FQNEAQ (reference sequence). The CDR3 sequence is 15 residues long. V lost 5 bases and J 2 bases, leaving 15 bases between the germline ends. The CDR3 loop reads CASSPAETSQETQYF. CDR3 DNA sequence: TGTGCCAGCAGCCCAGCTGAGACTTCACAAGAGACCCAGTACTTC. Drawing the rest from reference TRBV7-9 and TRBJ2-5, the complete variable domain is DTGVSQNPRHKITKRGQNVTFRCDPISEHNRLYWYRQTLGQGPEFLTYFQNEAQLEKSRLLSDRFSAERPKGSFSTLEIQRTEQGDSAMYLCASSPAETSQETQYFGPGTRLLVL.

The chain is built from TRBV5-1 and TRBJ2-1, with TRBD1 matching over 9 bases. Germline V gene data show CDR1 as SGHRS and CDR2 as YFSETQ. The CDR3 contains 16 residues. V lost 5 bases to trimming and J lost 1 base; unmatched junction nucleotides: 7. Here the CDR3 reads CASSSRQGGSYNEQFF. DNA of the CDR3: TGCGCCAGCAGTTCGAGACAGGGGGGGTCCTACAATGAGCAGTTCTTC.

The chain employs TRBV7-2 and TRBJ2-3; 8 bases agree with TRBD2. V was clipped by 4 bases and J by 4 bases; unmatched bases: 7. The CDR3 consists of 15 residues. From germline, CDR1 is SGHTA and CDR2 FQGNSA. CDR3 sequence reads: CASSSTSAFSDTQYF. The CDR3 coding sequence is TGTGCCAGCAGCTCGACTAGCGCGTTTTCAGATACGCAGTATTTT.

The chain employs TRBV5-1 and TRBJ2-1; 12 bases line up with TRBD2. CDR3 length: 15 amino acids. Trimming took 7 bases from V and 4 from J; bases not matched to a gene: 6. Per the germline V gene, CDR1 is SGHRS and CDR2 is YFSETQ. CDR3: CASLTSGGSYNEQFF. The CDR3 DNA reads TGCGCCAGCTTGACTAGCGGGGGCAGTTACAATGAGCAGTTCTTC.

A few counts support this clone. This CDR3 reads CASDSGTLVGELFF. DNA of the CDR3: TGCGCCAGCGACTCCGGGACATTAGTCGGGGAGCTGTTTTTT. The chain employs TRBV5-1 and TRBJ2-2, with a weak D call TRBD1 (6 bases). V dropped 7 bases and J dropped 7 bases, with 17 bases sitting between them. In germline, CDR1 is SGHRS, CDR2 YFSETQ. This CDR3 has 14 amino acids.

V gene TRBV12-5 combines with J gene TRBJ2-3, with TRBD1 as a possible D gene (6 bases). V was pared by 6 bases and J by 4 bases, with 11 bases between. This CDR3 contains 13 residues. Per germline, CDR1 LGHNT and CDR2 FRNRAP. The CDR3 protein is CASGNSGADTQYF. CDR3 coding DNA: TGTGCTAGTGGGAACTCAGGGGCAGATACGCAGTATTTT.

The chain recombines TRBV29-1 with TRBJ1-2; tentatively, D is TRBD1 (6 bases). The CDR3 has 14 residues. With 6 bases removed from V and 6 bases from J, the gap between germline ends came to 20 bases. Germline CDR1 SQVTM, CDR2 ANQGSEA. The CDR3 bases are TGCAGCGTGGCATTGACATCGACAGGAGATGGCTACACCTTC. Its protein is CSVALTSTGDGYTF.

V usage is TRBV19 and J usage is TRBJ2-7, with 9 bases fitting TRBD1. V shed 6 bases and J 5 bases; nucleotides not matched to a gene: 11. CDR3 size: 15 residues. Germline V gene data show CDR1 as LNHDA and CDR2 as SQIVND (reference sequence). CDR3 in DNA: TGTGCCAGTAGCCGTGGAGGGACAGGGTCCCACGAGCAGTACTTC. Amino acids: CASSRGGTGSHEQYF.

This clone was detected a few times. This rearrangement joins TRBV4-3 to TRBJ2-5, with a weak D call TRBD1 (6 bases). Trimming shortened V by 1 base and J by 3 bases, and 6 bases separated the two germline ends. The CDR3 runs 13 residues. CDR1 LGHNA and CDR2 YSLEER come from the germline V gene. CDR3 sequence: CASSQGTEETQYF. CDR3 nucleotides: TGCGCCAGCAGCCAAGGGACAGAAGAGACCCAGTACTTC.

This chain connects TRBV4-2 to TRBJ1-2; 7 bases are a match to TRBD1. The germline CDR1 and CDR2 sequences are LGHNA and YNFKEQ. This CDR3 spans 14 amino acids. Unmatched junction bases numbered 6, after V lost 3 bases and J lost 5 bases. The CDR3 DNA reads TGTGCCAGCAGCCAGGGGGACAGTCCTTATGGCTACACCTTC. Translating gives CASSQGDSPYGYTF.

This clone was recorded only once. The rearrangement joins TRBV5-5 to TRBJ1-1; TRBD1 matches at 10 bases. Germline CDR1 reads SGHKS; CDR2 reads YYEKEE (reference sequence). This CDR3 has 16 amino acids. V dropped 3 bases and J dropped 0; count of bases not matched to a gene: 5. In nucleotides, the CDR3 is TGTGCCAGCAGCTATACCGGGACAGGGGTGAACACTGAAGCTTTCTTT. It is translated as CASSYTGTGVNTEAFF.

The chain recombines TRBV19 with TRBJ1-1, with D possibly TRBD1 on 6 matching bases. CDR1 and CDR2 (germline): LNHDA, SQIVND (reference sequence). Between the trimmed V and J ends, which lost 6 bases and 4 bases, there was a span of 18 bases. The CDR3 is 15 amino acids. The CDR3, as DNA: TGTGCCAGTAGCTTCCACAGGGAAATTATCACTGAAGCTTTCTTT. This translates into CASSFHREIITEAFF.

The chain employs TRBV5-5 and TRBJ1-5, with D possibly being TRBD1 (5 bases). The CDR3 is 15 amino acids. Germline V gives CDR1 SGHKS, CDR2 YYEKEE (reference sequence). Trimming pared 1 base from V and 0 bases from J, leaving 8 bases between. The CDR3 DNA follows: TGTGCCAGCAGCTTGTGGGGGGATAGCAATCAGCCCCAGCATTTT. Amino acid sequence: CASSLWGDSNQPQHF. The entire variable domain, with the rest obtained from reference TRBV5-5 and TRBJ1-5, is as follows: DAGVTQSPTHLIKTRGQQVTLRCSPISGHKSVSWYQQVLGQGPQFIFQYYEKEERGRGNFPDRFSARQFPNYSSELNVNALLLGDSALYLCASSLWGDSNQPQHFGDGTRLSIL.

This clone has only one observation. The V gene is TRBV5-1, the J gene TRBJ2-6; 10 nucleotides align to TRBD1. From germline, CDR1 is SGHRS and CDR2 YFSETQ. This CDR3 is 17 amino acids long. V dropped 0 bases and J dropped 1; count of bases not matched to a gene: 1. CDR3 sequence: CASSLGQGASGANVLTF. The CDR3 bases are TGCGCCAGCAGCTTGGGACAGGGGGCGTCTGGGGCCAACGTCCTGACTTTC.